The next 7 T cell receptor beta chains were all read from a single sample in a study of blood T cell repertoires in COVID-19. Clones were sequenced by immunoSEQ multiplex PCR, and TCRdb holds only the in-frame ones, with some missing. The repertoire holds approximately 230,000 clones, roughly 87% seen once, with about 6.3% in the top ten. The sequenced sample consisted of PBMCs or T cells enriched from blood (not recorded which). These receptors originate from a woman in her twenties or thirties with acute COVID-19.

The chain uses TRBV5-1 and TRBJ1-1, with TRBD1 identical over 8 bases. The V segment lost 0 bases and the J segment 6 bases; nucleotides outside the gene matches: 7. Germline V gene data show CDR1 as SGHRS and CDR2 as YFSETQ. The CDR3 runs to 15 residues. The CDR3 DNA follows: TGCGCCAGCAGCTTGGCTGGACAGGGAGTCTCTGAAGCTTTCTTT. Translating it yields CASSLAGQGVSEAFF.

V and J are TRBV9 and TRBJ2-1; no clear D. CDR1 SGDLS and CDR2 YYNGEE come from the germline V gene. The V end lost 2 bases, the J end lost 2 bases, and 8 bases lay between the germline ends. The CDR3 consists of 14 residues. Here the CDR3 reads CASSVSGPYNEQFF. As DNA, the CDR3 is TGTGCCAGCAGCGTCTCAGGCCCCTACAATGAGCAGTTCTTC. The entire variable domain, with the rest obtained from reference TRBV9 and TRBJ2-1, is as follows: DSGVTQTPKHLITATGQRVTLRCSPRSGDLSVYWYQQSLDQGLQFLIQYYNGEERAKGNILERFSAQQFPDLHSELNLSSLELGDSALYFCASSVSGPYNEQFFGPGTRLTVL.

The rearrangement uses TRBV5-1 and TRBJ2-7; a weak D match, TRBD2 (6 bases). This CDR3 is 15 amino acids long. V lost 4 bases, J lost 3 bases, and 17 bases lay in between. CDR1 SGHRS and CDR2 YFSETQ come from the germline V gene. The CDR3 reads CASSPDPGLYYEQYF. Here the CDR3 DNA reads TGCGCCAGCAGCCCCGATCCGGGACTTTACTACGAGCAGTACTTC.

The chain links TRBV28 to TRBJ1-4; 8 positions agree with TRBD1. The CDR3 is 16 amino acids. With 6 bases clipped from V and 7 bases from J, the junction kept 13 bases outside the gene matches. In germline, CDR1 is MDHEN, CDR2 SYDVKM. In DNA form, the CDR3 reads TGTGCCAGCAGCCCCCTCCCAGGGGGCTCGTTTGAAAAACTGTTTTTT. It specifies CASSPLPGGSFEKLFF.

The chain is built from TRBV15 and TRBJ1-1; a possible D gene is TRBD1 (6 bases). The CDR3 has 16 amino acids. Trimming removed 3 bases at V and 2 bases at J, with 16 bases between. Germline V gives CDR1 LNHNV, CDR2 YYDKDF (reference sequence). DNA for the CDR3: TGTGCCACCAGCAGCCCTGACAGGTTGGCCAACACTGAAGCTTTCTTT. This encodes CATSSPDRLANTEAFF.

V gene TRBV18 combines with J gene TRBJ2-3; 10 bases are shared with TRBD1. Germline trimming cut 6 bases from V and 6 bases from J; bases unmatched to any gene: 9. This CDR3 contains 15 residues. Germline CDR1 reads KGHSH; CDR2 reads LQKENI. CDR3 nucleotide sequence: TGTGCCAGCTCCTTTGGACAGGGGGGTTCGGATACGCAGTATTTT. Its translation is CASSFGQGGSDTQYF.

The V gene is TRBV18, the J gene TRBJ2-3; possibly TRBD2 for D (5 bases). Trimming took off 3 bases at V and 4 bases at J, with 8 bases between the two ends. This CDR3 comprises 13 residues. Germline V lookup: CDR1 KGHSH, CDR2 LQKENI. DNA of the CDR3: TGTGCCAGCTCACCCGGGATGGCAGATACGCAGTATTTT. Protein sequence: CASSPGMADTQYF.